The next 27 T cell receptor beta chains were all read from a single sample in a study of identical twins. TCRdb recomputed calls from the 5' RACE reads with MiXCR, one row per CDR3 protein. The sample holds about 920,000 distinct CDR3 sequences, about 12% seen once. The same specimen was also included in a second study, on yellow fever vaccine responses in identical twins.

The source material was PBMCs. The receptors originated from a woman younger than 30 in good health.

The CDR3 loop is CASSKGQGSSGANVLTF. CDR3 coding DNA: TGTGCCAGCAGTAAAGGACAGGGGTCGTCAGGGGCCAACGTCCTGACTTTC. This chain connects TRBV6-2 or TRBV6-3 to TRBJ2-6, with TRBD1 identical over 9 bases. After removal of 5 bases from V and 4 bases from J, the junction contained 9 bases not matched to a gene. The CDR3 extends over 17 amino acids. CDR1 is MNHEY, CDR2 SVGEGT, per germline.

This clonotype occurred a few times. The chain has TRBV5-1 and TRBJ2-3, with 13 bases fitting TRBD2. The trim removed 4 bases at V and 5 bases at J, leaving 7 bases unmatched. CDR1 and CDR2 from the germline V gene are SGHRS and YFSETQ. The CDR3 spans 16 residues. DNA for the CDR3: TGCGCCAGCAGCAAAGGACTAGCGGGGGACGGAGATACGCAGTATTTT. It specifies CASSKGLAGDGDTQYF.

This CDR3 reads CASSLAPTSGMSTDTQYF. The CDR3 region has the DNA TGTGCCAGCAGTTTAGCGCCAACTAGCGGGATGAGCACAGATACGCAGTATTTT. The chain is built from TRBV12-3 or TRBV12-4 and TRBJ2-3; 10 bases are a match to TRBD2. V lost 0 bases and J lost 0; bases outside the gene matches: 6. This CDR3 comprises 18 residues.

This clonotype was seen a few times. The genes are TRBV10-2 and TRBJ2-7, with D hard to call. The germline V and J ends were trimmed by 3 bases and 0 bases, with 9 bases remaining between them. This CDR3 is 14 amino acids long. Germline CDR1 reads WSHSY; CDR2 reads SAAADI. The CDR3 nucleotides are TGCGCCAGCAGTGATCCGCCAAGCTCCTACGAGCAGTACGTC. It yields the protein CASSDPPSSYEQYV.

This clonotype has only a few counts. This chain uses TRBV2 with TRBJ1-5; D is possibly TRBD1 (6 bases). Trimming shortened V by 5 bases and J by 3 bases, and 11 bases separated the two germline ends. Germline V gene data show CDR1 as SNHLY and CDR2 as FYNNEI. The length of the CDR3 is 14 residues. Written as DNA, the CDR3 is TGTGCCAGCAGTACCGACAGGATCAATCAGCCCCAGCATTTT. This sequence encodes CASSTDRINQPQHF.

This clonotype was recorded a few times. The CDR3 bases are TGTGCCAGCAGCCAAGTGGGGGCAGATGGCGGGGAGCTGTTTTTT. Amino acid sequence: CASSQVGADGGELFF. The rearrangement uses TRBV4-2 and TRBJ2-2, with D perhaps matching TRBD1 (6 bases). From germline, CDR1 is LGHNA and CDR2 YNFKEQ. With 1 base removed from V and 7 bases from J, the gap between germline ends came to 13 bases. The CDR3 length is 15 residues.

Many counts were recorded for this clonotype. The chain has TRBV29-1 and TRBJ2-7, with unresolved D. V was clipped by 4 bases and J by 4 bases, with 5 bases between them. Germline assignment: CDR1 SQVTM and CDR2 ANQGSEA. The length of the CDR3 is 10 residues. The DNA of the CDR3 is TGCAGCGTTGTGGAGTACGAGCAGTACTTC. This encodes CSVVEYEQYF.

The chain recombines TRBV7-9 with TRBJ1-1, with D uncertain. This CDR3 region has 12 residues. Per germline, CDR1 SEHNR and CDR2 FQNEAQ (reference sequence). Trimming stripped 6 bases from V and 11 bases from J, with 16 bases between. The CDR3: CASSLGDKRAFF. DNA of the CDR3: TGTGCCAGCAGTCTAGGAGACAAAAGGGCTTTCTTT.

The chain joins TRBV2 to TRBJ2-2, with 10 nucleotides matching TRBD1. Germline CDR1 and CDR2: SNHLY and FYNNEI. The CDR3 length is 17 residues. With 2 bases clipped from V and 3 bases from J, the junction kept 6 bases outside the gene matches. The CDR3 sequence is CASSEPPGQGYTGELFF. In DNA form, the CDR3 reads TGTGCCAGCAGTGAACCTCCGGGACAGGGGTACACCGGGGAGCTGTTTTTT.

Only a few counts were recorded for this clonotype. The V gene is TRBV2, the J gene TRBJ2-1, with 9 positions matching TRBD2. CDR3 length: 15 residues. With V trimmed by 7 bases and J by 6 bases, 10 bases remained unmatched. Germline V gene lookup returns CDR1 SNHLY and CDR2 FYNNEI. The CDR3 DNA sequence: TGTGCCAGCATGAGGGGCCTAGCGGGAACCAATGAGCAGTTCTTC. Translated, it gives CASMRGLAGTNEQFF.

The chain recombines TRBV5-1 with TRBJ2-5, with D perhaps TRBD2 (6 bases). The CDR3 spans 15 residues. The V end was cut by 0 bases, the J end by 2 bases, with 11 bases between. The germline CDR1 and CDR2 sequences are SGHRS and YFSETQ. In DNA, the CDR3 is TGCGCCAGCAGCTTGGCTGGGACTTTTCAAGAGACCCAGTACTTC. It is translated as CASSLAGTFQETQYF.

This clonotype was detected a few times. The chain joins TRBV2 to TRBJ2-7; 7 positions match TRBD2. The CDR3 runs 15 residues. Germline trimming cut 1 base from V and 3 bases from J; bases unmatched to any gene: 6. The germline gives CDR1 SNHLY, CDR2 FYNNEI. This CDR3 is CASSEENGGIYEQYF. DNA for the CDR3: TGTGCCAGCAGTGAAGAGAACGGGGGGATCTACGAGCAGTACTTC. Combining the CDR3 with reference TRBV2 and TRBJ2-7 gives the whole variable domain EPEVTQTPSHQVTQMGQEVILRCVPISNHLYFYWYRQILGQKVEFLVSFYNNEISEKSEIFDDQFSVERPDGSNFTLKIRSTKLEDSAMYFCASSEENGGIYEQYFGPGTRLTVT.

This sequence joins TRBV23-1 and TRBJ2-7; 13 bases are shared with TRBD2. TRBV23-1 is an ORF, and what it does is uncertain. The trim removed 2 bases at V and 1 base at J, leaving 8 bases unmatched. The CDR3 is 18 residues long. The chain's CDR3 is CASSQRRLAGGPSYEQYF. CDR3 DNA sequence: TGCGCCAGCAGTCAACGGAGACTAGCGGGAGGCCCATCCTACGAGCAGTACTTC.

This clonotype turned up a few times. The genes are TRBV6-1 and TRBJ2-5; no definite D call. There are 14 residues in the CDR3. Germline CDR1 reads MNHNS; CDR2 reads SASEGT. Trimming cost V 7 bases and J 2 bases, with 14 bases left between them. CDR3 DNA: TGTGCCAGCAAAATAGGCAGAGTACAAGAGACCCAGTACTTC. It yields the protein CASKIGRVQETQYF.

This clonotype has more than one count but fewer than ten. V and J are TRBV10-3 and TRBJ2-1, with 12 nucleotides matching TRBD2. V was clipped by 6 bases and J by 6 bases; unmatched bases: 9. CDR1 and CDR2 (germline): ENHRY, SYGVKD. The CDR3 contains 16 residues. CDR3 in amino acids: CAIRDTSGRLGNEQFF. For the CDR3, the DNA is TGTGCCATCAGGGATACTAGCGGGAGGCTCGGCAATGAGCAGTTCTTC.

This sequence joins TRBV29-1 and TRBJ2-3; D remains ambiguous. Trimming pared 5 bases from V and 1 base from J, leaving 1 base between. The CDR3 is 10 amino acids. The germline V gene has CDR1 SQVTM and CDR2 ANQGSEA. The CDR3 protein is CSVCTDTQYF. Here the CDR3 DNA reads TGCAGCGTTTGCACAGATACGCAGTATTTT.

This clonotype was observed a handful of times. The CDR3 reads CSRPRGATSTDTQYF. The CDR3, as DNA: TGCAGTCGGCCCAGGGGGGCCACCTCCACAGATACGCAGTATTTT. The gene calls are TRBV20-1 and TRBJ2-3; the D gene is possibly TRBD1 (7 bases). Germline V gene sequence: CDR1 DFQATT, CDR2 SNEGSKA (reference sequence). Trimming stripped 8 bases from V and 2 bases from J, with 20 bases between. The CDR3 spans 15 residues.

The V call is TRBV3-1, the J call TRBJ2-5, with D perhaps being TRBD1 or TRBD2 (5 bases each). The CDR3 loop spans 14 amino acids. V lost 4 bases to trimming and J lost 5 bases, with 14 bases between them. Germline CDR1 and CDR2: LGHDT and YNNKEL (reference sequence). The CDR3 protein is CASSRPGARETQYF. In DNA form, the CDR3 reads TGTGCCAGCAGCCGGCCCGGGGCCAGGGAGACCCAGTACTTC.

The chain recombines TRBV7-8 with TRBJ2-1, with 11 bases lining up with TRBD2. CDR3 length equals 18 residues. CDR1 is SGHVS and CDR2 is FQNEAQ in the germline V gene. The junction had 8 bases not matched to a gene; V was cut back by 0 bases and J by 4 bases. The CDR3 DNA follows: TGTGCCAGCAGCTTAGCGAGAGTTAGCGGGGGGGGGTACAATGAGCAGTTCTTC. Protein sequence: CASSLARVSGGGYNEQFF.

In this sample, this clonotype turned up a few times. The chain recombines TRBV5-1 with TRBJ2-4, with D possibly matching TRBD1 (6 bases). Germline V CDR1 and CDR2: SGHRS, YFSETQ. This CDR3 contains 14 residues. The V and J ends lost 8 bases and 5 bases respectively, with 17 bases between them. Written as DNA, the CDR3 is TGCGCCAGTGGTATTGGGGGCTCGGAAAACATTCAGTACTTC. This codes for CASGIGGSENIQYF.

The table lists this clonotype with a few counts. The V and J genes are TRBV27 and TRBJ2-1; 14 bases line up with TRBD2. The CDR3 consists of 16 residues. The V gene end was trimmed by 5 bases and the J gene end by 9 bases; junction bases not matched to a gene: 9. The germline V gene has CDR1 MNHEY and CDR2 SMNVEV (reference sequence). The CDR3 DNA follows: TGTGCCAGCAGTAGAAGACTAGCGGGGGGGAGAGGTGAGCAGTTCTTC. Protein sequence: CASSRRLAGGRGEQFF.

V usage is TRBV27 and J usage is TRBJ2-5, with D unclear. CDR3 size: 13 residues. Germline V gene sequence: CDR1 MNHEY, CDR2 SMNVEV (reference sequence). Trimming took 5 bases from V and 5 from J, leaving 12 bases between them. The CDR3 sequence: CASSQRPGETQYF. DNA for the CDR3: TGTGCCAGCAGTCAGAGACCCGGGGAGACCCAGTACTTC.

The J gene is TRBJ2-3, the V gene TRBV7-2, with 10 bases lining up with TRBD2. Germline lookup yields CDR1 SGHTA and CDR2 FQGNSA. The CDR3 runs 16 residues. Germline trimming cut 4 bases from V and 2 bases from J; bases unmatched to any gene: 6. CDR3 amino acids: CASSSRTSGATDTQYF. As DNA, the CDR3 is TGTGCCAGCAGCTCCAGGACTAGCGGAGCCACAGATACGCAGTATTTT. Full variable domain (remainder filled in from reference TRBV7-2 and TRBJ2-3): GAGVSQSPSNKVTEKGKDVELRCDPISGHTALYWYRQSLGQGLEFLIYFQGNSAPDKSGLPSDRFSAERTGGSVSTLTIQRTQQEDSAVYLCASSSRTSGATDTQYFGPGTRLTVL.

This chain links TRBV3-1 with TRBJ2-2; 15 bases are shared with TRBD2. CDR1 is LGHDT, CDR2 YNNKEL, per germline (reference sequence). Germline trimming cut 4 bases from V and 6 bases from J; bases unmatched to any gene: 9. This CDR3 is 18 amino acids long. CDR3 amino acids: CASSRTGLAGGAAGELFF. CDR3 DNA: TGTGCCAGCAGCCGTACGGGACTAGCGGGAGGAGCGGCCGGGGAGCTGTTTTTT.

This chain uses TRBV18 with TRBJ2-3; TRBD2 might be the D (6 bases). V was shortened by 0 bases and J by 2 bases, with 12 bases between the two germline ends. CDR3 length: 16 residues. In germline, CDR1 is KGHSH, CDR2 LQKENI. The CDR3 loop is CASSPPKRANTDTQYF. In nucleotides, the CDR3 is TGTGCCAGCTCACCACCGAAGCGGGCCAACACAGATACGCAGTATTTT.

The sample holds many counts of this clonotype. V and J are TRBV6-2 or TRBV6-3 and TRBJ2-7; TRBD1 matches at 7 bases. The CDR3 sequence is 13 residues long. The germline V gene has CDR1 MNHEY and CDR2 SVGEGT. Trimming cost V 6 bases and J 2 bases; bases outside gene matches: 4. CDR3 nucleotides: TGTGCCAGCAGCAGGACAGGAACCTACGAGCAGTACGTC. This encodes CASSRTGTYEQYV.

This sequence joins TRBV20-1 and TRBJ1-2, with D uncertain. The CDR3 is made up of 14 amino acids. CDR1 and CDR2 (germline): DFQATT, SNEGSKA (reference sequence). Trimming took off 0 bases at V and 4 bases at J, with 12 bases between the two ends. CDR3 sequence: CSARDPDEAYGYTF. For the CDR3, the DNA is TGCAGTGCTAGAGATCCGGATGAGGCCTATGGCTACACCTTC.